The T cell receptor (beta chain) under discussion was sequenced for a study of blood T cells in healthy people across ages. Regarding the study as a whole: Since the PBMCs were unsorted, naive and antigen-experienced cells could not be conclusively compared. Donors of long life had a larger count of naive CD4+ cells and greater diversity than aged donors.

Using a J-beta primer mix together with a sample-barcoded 5' primer, a second PCR was run for 7 to 11 cycles. A single record per CDR3 protein comes from TCRdb applying MiXCR to the 5' RACE reads. The sample gives approximately 1,700,000 distinct CDR3 sequences, about two fifths of which show up once; roughly 23% is in the top ten. This CDR3 spans 14 amino acids. CDR1 is SGHVS, CDR2 FQNEAQ, per germline. The germline V and J ends were trimmed by 5 bases and 4 bases, with 14 bases remaining between them. About this clonotype itself: Its antigen is currently unknown.

This rearrangement joins TRBV7-8 to TRBJ1-1; D unresolved. Sequenced sample: blood. The TCR was taken from a human donor in good health. The chain's CDR3 is CASSLSGVTTEAFF. CDR3 nucleotides: TGTGCCAGCAGCCTTAGCGGGGTTACCACTGAAGCTTTCTTT.